The clone carrying this T cell receptor beta chain was seen ten or more times. TCRdb passed the RT-PCR reads through MiXCR, listing each CDR3 protein once. Of about 680,000 distinct CDR3 sequences in the sample, approximately 15% were seen once. This clonotype originated in a female donor in good health, serving as a healthy control. The sample was memory CD4+ T cells from blood.

Written as DNA, the CDR3 is TGCAGCGTTTTTTACACCGGGGAGCTGTTTTTT. It yields the protein CSVFYTGELFF. The gene calls are TRBV29-1 and TRBJ2-2; unclear D gene. Germline CDR1 reads SQVTM; CDR2 reads ANQGSEA. The CDR3 has 11 residues. The V end lost 5 bases, the J end lost 3 bases, and 4 bases lay between the germline ends.